A selection of T cell receptor beta chains follows, all from one sample in a study of blood T cell repertoires in COVID-19. Measured with immunoSEQ multiplex PCR; TCRdb has only the in-frame clones, and not every one. Here the sample spans roughly 49,000 clones, around 68% being singletons. Sequencing was done on a sample of peripheral blood. These receptors were obtained from a woman in her 70s with acute or convalescent COVID-19. Both conserved end residues are part of each CDR3. The D gene is left open where the match is weak. The listing skips clone size in some rows; elsewhere it reads once, few, many or a size class.

size,V,length,D,J,DNA,CDR3
-,TRBV6-4,14,TRBD2,TRBJ2-1,TGTGCCAGCAGTGAAATAGCGGGAGGGAATGAGCAGTTCTTC,CASSEIAGGNEQFF
-,TRBV4-1,13,TRBD2,TRBJ2-7,TGCGCCAGCAGCCAGGGGGGGGTCTACGAGCAGTACTTC,CASSQGGVYEQYF
-,TRBV19,16,TRBD2,TRBJ2-1,TGTGCCAGTAGCCCCGTCCTAGCGGGGGGGAGAGATGAGCAGTTCTTC,CASSPVLAGGRDEQFF
-,TRBV5-8,15,-,TRBJ1-6,TGTGCCAGCAGCTTGGCCGGGGGGCGGAATTCACCCCTCCACTTT,CASSLAGGRNSPLHF
-,TRBV11-1,14,-,TRBJ2-5,TGTGCCAGCAGTTTTCGACAGACCCAAGAGACCCAGTACTTC,CASSFRQTQETQYF
-,TRBV7-2,15,TRBD2,TRBJ2-7,TGTGCCAGCAGCTGGACTAGCGGGAGGGCCTACGAGCAGTACTTC,CASSWTSGRAYEQYF
-,TRBV11-3,13,-,TRBJ1-1,TGTGCCAGCAGTTGGGGGGTGGGGACTGAAGCTTTCTTT,CASSWGVGTEAFF
-,TRBV2,14,-,TRBJ2-7,TGTGCCAGCAGTGAAGGCCAGCGCTCCTACGAGCAGTACTTC,CASSEGQRSYEQYF
-,TRBV14,13,-,TRBJ1-6,TGTGCCAGCAGCCAAGATCGGGGTTCACCCCTCCACTTT,CASSQDRGSPLHF
few,TRBV19,13,TRBD1,TRBJ1-1,TGTGCCAGTAAGGGACAGGGGGACACTGAAGCTTTCTTT,CASKGQGDTEAFF
few,TRBV7-9,16,-,TRBJ2-2,TGTGCCAGCAGCTTAGCGCAGGCAGGGGCGACCGGGGAGCTGTTTTTT,CASSLAQAGATGELFF
-,TRBV28,10,-,TRBJ1-1,TGTGCCAGCAGTTATTTAAAAGCTTTCTTT,CASSYLKAFF
-,TRBV6-5,15,TRBD2,TRBJ2-7,TGTGCCAGCAGGCTAGCGGGGGGGGGTTCCTACGAGCAGTACTTC,CASRLAGGGSYEQYF
-,TRBV2,19,TRBD1,TRBJ1-6,TGTGCCAGCAAGATGAATAAGGGACAGGGAGGACCCAATAATTCACCCCTCCACTTT,CASKMNKGQGGPNNSPLHF
-,TRBV5-1,13,-,TRBJ1-4,TGCGCCAGCAGCGGCGGGGGTAATGAAAAACTGTTTTTT,CASSGGGNEKLFF
-,TRBV11-2,14,TRBD1,TRBJ2-3,TGTGCCAGCAGCCCCGGGACAGTTGGAGATACGCAGTATTTT,CASSPGTVGDTQYF
many,TRBV2,14,-,TRBJ2-3,TGTGCCAGCAGTGGGGTCCAGGGGTCAGATACGCAGTATTTT,CASSGVQGSDTQYF
-,TRBV4-1,13,-,TRBJ2-1,TGCGCCAGCAGCCAAGATTACGGCAATGAGCAGTTCTTC,CASSQDYGNEQFF
-,TRBV28,14,TRBD1,TRBJ2-7,TGTGCCAGCAGAGGGGGACAGTCGGCCTACGAGCAGTACTTC,CASRGGQSAYEQYF
-,TRBV7-2,14,TRBD2,TRBJ2-1,TGTGCCAGCAGCTTAGGGCCTAGCGGGACTGAGCAGTTCTTC,CASSLGPSGTEQFF
-,TRBV30,13,TRBD1,TRBJ2-7,TGTGCCTGGAACCGGGACAGATGGGGCGAGCAGTACTTC,CAWNRDRWGEQYF
-,TRBV4-1,14,TRBD2,TRBJ2-7,TGCGCCAGCAGCCATCCCGGGGGGGTCGGGGAGCAGTACTTC,CASSHPGGVGEQYF
few,TRBV7-2,14,TRBD2,TRBJ2-1,TGTGCCAGCAGCTTAGTCACGGGGGGGAATGAGCAGTTCTTC,CASSLVTGGNEQFF
-,TRBV6-5,15,TRBD1,TRBJ1-4,TGTGCCAGCAGGTACCGGGACAGGGGGAGTCAAAAACTGTTTTTT,CASRYRDRGSQKLFF
many,TRBV28,13,TRBD1,TRBJ1-2,TGTGCCAGCAGGTACAGGGGGGACTATGGCTACACCTTC,CASRYRGDYGYTF
-,TRBV4-3,14,-,TRBJ2-4,TGCGCCAGCAGCCCTGGTCTCAGGGAGGACATTCAGTACTTC,CASSPGLREDIQYF
medium-sized,TRBV30,15,TRBD1,TRBJ2-1,TGTGCCTGGAGTGGGGGGACAGACCGATACAATGAGCAGTTCTTC,CAWSGGTDRYNEQFF
-,TRBV19,15,-,TRBJ1-5,TGTGCCAGTAGGAGGACAGCGACCTACAATCAGCCCCAGCATTTT,CASRRTATYNQPQHF
-,TRBV5-8,11,-,TRBJ1-4,TGTGCCAGCATGAAGGGAGGGATGCTGTTTTTT,CASMKGGMLFF
-,TRBV5-1,15,TRBD2,TRBJ2-3,TGCGCCAGCAGCTTGGAGCGGGGGCCCACAGATACGCAGTATTTT,CASSLERGPTDTQYF
-,TRBV4-2,19,TRBD1,TRBJ2-2,TGTGCCAGCAGCCAAGATTATCTGGACAGGGGTAGAAACACCGGGGAGCTGTTTTTT,CASSQDYLDRGRNTGELFF
-,TRBV19,15,TRBD1,TRBJ1-2,TGTGCCAGTAGTATGGGGAACAGGGGAAGCTATGGCTACACCTTC,CASSMGNRGSYGYTF
-,TRBV7-9,13,TRBD2,TRBJ2-3,TGTGCCAGCAGCTGGGGGGGGGAGGATACGCAGTATTTT,CASSWGGEDTQYF
-,TRBV2,12,TRBD2,TRBJ2-7,TGTGCCAGCAGTGAAGGCGCGGGGGGCCTATACTTC,CASSEGAGGLYF
-,TRBV19,15,TRBD2,TRBJ2-7,TGTGCCAGTAGTTTCCCCGGGACTAACCTAGAGGAGCAGTACTTC,CASSFPGTNLEEQYF
-,TRBV7-2,15,TRBD2,TRBJ2-5,TGTGCCAGCAGCGCGAGCGGGGGGGCGTACGAGACCCAGTACTTC,CASSASGGAYETQYF
-,TRBV5-1,17,-,TRBJ1-6,TGCGCCAGCAGCTTGGTGGTGGGAGGATTGAATAATTCACCCCTCCACTTT,CASSLVVGGLNNSPLHF
-,TRBV6-2/TRBV6-3,13,-,TRBJ1-5,TGTGCCAGCAGTGACAGTTTCAATCAGCCCCAGCATTTT,CASSDSFNQPQHF
few,TRBV7-9,14,TRBD1,TRBJ1-2,TGTGCCAGCGGCCAACAGGGGGCCAACTATGGCTACACCTTC,CASGQQGANYGYTF
-,TRBV5-8,16,TRBD1,TRBJ2-5,TGTGCCAGCAGCTTATACAGGGGCGGTAACCAAGAGACCCAGTACTTC,CASSLYRGGNQETQYF
few,TRBV4-1,12,-,TRBJ2-7,TGCGCCAGCAGCCAAGATTATCTCGAGCAGTACTTC,CASSQDYLEQYF
-,TRBV6-2/TRBV6-3,15,TRBD2,TRBJ2-1,TGTGCCAGCAGTTACTCGGCTAGCGGGAGGGTTGAGCAGTTCTTC,CASSYSASGRVEQFF
-,TRBV7-2,15,TRBD1,TRBJ1-2,TGTGCCAGCAGCTTAGACGGGACAGCGATTTATGGCTACACCTTC,CASSLDGTAIYGYTF